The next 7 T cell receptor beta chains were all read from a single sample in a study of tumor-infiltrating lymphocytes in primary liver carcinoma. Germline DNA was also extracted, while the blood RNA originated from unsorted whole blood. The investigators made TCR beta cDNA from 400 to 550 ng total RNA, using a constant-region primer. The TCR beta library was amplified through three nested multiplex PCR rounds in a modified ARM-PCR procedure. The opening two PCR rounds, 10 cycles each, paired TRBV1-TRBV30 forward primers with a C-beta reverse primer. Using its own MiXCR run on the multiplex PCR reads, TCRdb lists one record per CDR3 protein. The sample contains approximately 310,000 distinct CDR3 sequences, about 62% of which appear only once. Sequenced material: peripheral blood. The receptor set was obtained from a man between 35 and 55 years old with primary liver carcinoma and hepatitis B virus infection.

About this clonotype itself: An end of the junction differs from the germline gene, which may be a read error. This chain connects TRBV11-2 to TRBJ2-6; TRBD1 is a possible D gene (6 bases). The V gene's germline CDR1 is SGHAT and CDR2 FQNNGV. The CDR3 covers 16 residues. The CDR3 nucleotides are TGTGCCAGCAGCTCCCACAGGGACCACGGGGCCAACATCCTGACTTTC. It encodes CASSSHRDHGANILTF.

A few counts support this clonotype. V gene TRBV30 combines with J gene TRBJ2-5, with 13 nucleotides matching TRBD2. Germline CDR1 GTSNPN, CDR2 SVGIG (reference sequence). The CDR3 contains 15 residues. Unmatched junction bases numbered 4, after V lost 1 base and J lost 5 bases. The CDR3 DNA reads TGTGCCTGGAGTGAGGGACTAGCGGGACTCGAGACCCAGTACTTC. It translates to CAWSEGLAGLETQYF.

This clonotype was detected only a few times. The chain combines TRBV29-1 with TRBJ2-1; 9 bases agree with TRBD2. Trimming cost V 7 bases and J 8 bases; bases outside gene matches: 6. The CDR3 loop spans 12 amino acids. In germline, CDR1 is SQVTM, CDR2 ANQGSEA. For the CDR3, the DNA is TGCAGCGCCGTAGCGGGAGTGGATGAGCAGTTCTTC. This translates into CSAVAGVDEQFF.

The CDR3 region has the DNA TGTGCCAGCAGTCACACAGGGACATGGGGAGAGCAGTACTTC. This codes for CASSHTGTWGEQYF. V and J are TRBV6-5 and TRBJ2-7; D perhaps matches TRBD1 (6 bases). Germline V CDR1 and CDR2: MNHEY, SVGAGI. Trimming took 5 bases from V and 7 from J, leaving 18 bases between them. The CDR3 extends over 14 amino acids.

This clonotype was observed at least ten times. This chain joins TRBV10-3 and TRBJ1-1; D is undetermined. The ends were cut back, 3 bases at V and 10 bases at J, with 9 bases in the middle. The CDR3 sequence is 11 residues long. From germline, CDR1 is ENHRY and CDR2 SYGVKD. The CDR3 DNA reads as TGTGCCATCAGTGACCCCCAAGGAGCTTTCTTT. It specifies CAISDPQGAFF.

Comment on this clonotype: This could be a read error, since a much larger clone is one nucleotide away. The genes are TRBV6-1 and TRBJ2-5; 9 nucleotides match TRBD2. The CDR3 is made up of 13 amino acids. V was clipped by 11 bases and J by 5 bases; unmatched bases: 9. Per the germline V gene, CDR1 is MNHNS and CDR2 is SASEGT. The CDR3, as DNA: TGTGCCCGCAAGGGACTAGCTGGGGAGACCCAGTACTTC. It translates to CARKGLAGETQYF.

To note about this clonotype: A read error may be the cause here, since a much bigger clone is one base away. CDR3 DNA: TGTGCCAGTCGGGGGGATGAGTCCTACAATGAGCAGTTCTTC. Translated: CASRGDESYNEQFF. The rearrangement links TRBV5-4 to TRBJ2-1; TRBD2 agrees at 7 bases. Germline V gives CDR1 SGHNT, CDR2 YYREEE (reference sequence). This CDR3 is built from 14 residues. J gave up 1 base and V 8 bases, and 6 bases lay outside the gene matches.